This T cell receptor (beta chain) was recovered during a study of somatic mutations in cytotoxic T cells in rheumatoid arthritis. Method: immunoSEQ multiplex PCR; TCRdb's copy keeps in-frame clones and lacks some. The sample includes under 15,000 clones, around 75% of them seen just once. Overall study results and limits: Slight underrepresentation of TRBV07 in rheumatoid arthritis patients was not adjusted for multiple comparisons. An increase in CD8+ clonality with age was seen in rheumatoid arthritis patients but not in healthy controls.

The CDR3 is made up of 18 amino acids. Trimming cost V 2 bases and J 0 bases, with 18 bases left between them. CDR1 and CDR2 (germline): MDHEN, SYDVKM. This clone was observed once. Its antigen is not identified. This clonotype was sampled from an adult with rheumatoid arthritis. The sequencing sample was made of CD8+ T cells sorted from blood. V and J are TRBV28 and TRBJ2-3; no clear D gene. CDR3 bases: TGTGCCAGCAGTTTAAGAGGCCTACCAGACGGGAGCACAGATACGCAGTATTTT. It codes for CASSLRGLPDGSTDTQYF.